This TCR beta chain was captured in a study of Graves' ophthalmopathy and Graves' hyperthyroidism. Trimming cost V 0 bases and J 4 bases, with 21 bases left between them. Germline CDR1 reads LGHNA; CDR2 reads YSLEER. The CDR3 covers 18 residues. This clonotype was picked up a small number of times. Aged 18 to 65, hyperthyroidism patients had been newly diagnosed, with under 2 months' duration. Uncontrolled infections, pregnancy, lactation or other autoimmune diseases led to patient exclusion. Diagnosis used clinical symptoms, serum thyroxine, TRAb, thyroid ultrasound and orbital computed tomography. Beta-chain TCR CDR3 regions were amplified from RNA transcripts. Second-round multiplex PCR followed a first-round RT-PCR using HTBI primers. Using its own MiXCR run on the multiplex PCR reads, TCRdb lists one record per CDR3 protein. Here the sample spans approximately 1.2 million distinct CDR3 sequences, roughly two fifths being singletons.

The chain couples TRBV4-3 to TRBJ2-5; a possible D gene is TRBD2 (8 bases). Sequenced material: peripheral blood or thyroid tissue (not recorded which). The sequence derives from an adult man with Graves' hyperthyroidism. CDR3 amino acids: CASSQDPGGLVGSETQYF. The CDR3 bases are TGCGCCAGCAGCCAAGACCCAGGGGGACTAGTGGGGTCAGAGACCCAGTACTTC.